These T cell receptor beta chains were read from a single sample in a study of blood T cell repertoires in COVID-19. TCRdb's copy holds only in-frame clones and misses some; the assay was immunoSEQ multiplex PCR. The sample holds around 420,000 clones, roughly 87% seen once. The sequenced sample consisted of PBMCs or T cells enriched from blood (not recorded which). The source is a woman aged 40-49 years with acute COVID-19. The CDR3 runs from the conserved cysteine through the conserved F or W. D genes are given only for firm matches. Not all rows give a size; the values are once, few, many and, for expanded clones, a class.

V gene	CDR3 length	J gene	clone size	D gene	CDR3 protein	CDR3 DNA
TRBV11-2	15	TRBJ1-3	.	TRBD1	CASTLDRGGGNTIYF	TGTGCCAGCACCTTGGACAGGGGGGGAGGAAACACCATATATTTT
TRBV5-1	13	TRBJ1-1	once	TRBD1	CASRTDRGTEAFF	TGCGCCAGCAGGACGGACAGGGGAACTGAAGCTTTCTTT
TRBV5-1	14	TRBJ1-1	.	.	CASSLSAGNTEAFF	TGCGCCAGCAGCTTGTCCGCAGGGAACACTGAAGCTTTCTTT
TRBV5-1	14	TRBJ2-5	.	.	CASSLDRPQETQYF	TGCGCCAGCAGCCTAGACAGACCACAAGAGACCCAGTACTTC
TRBV5-4	15	TRBJ2-2	.	TRBD1	CASSLPGGRSGELFF	TGTGCCAGCAGCTTGCCAGGGGGAAGGTCCGGGGAGCTGTTTTTT
TRBV6-5	16	TRBJ1-1	.	.	CASSYSPQGGSTEAFF	TGTGCCAGCAGTTACTCACCCCAGGGCGGCAGCACTGAAGCTTTCTTT
TRBV19	14	TRBJ2-5	.	TRBD2	CASSIAGGRETQYF	TGTGCCAGTAGTATAGCGGGGGGGCGGGAGACCCAGTACTTC
TRBV19	15	TRBJ2-7	.	.	CASSIYGTQAYEQYF	TGTGCCAGTAGTATCTACGGGACTCAAGCCTACGAGCAGTACTTC
TRBV24-1	13	TRBJ2-3	.	TRBD2	CATQRGSTDTQYF	TGTGCCACCCAGCGGGGGAGCACAGATACGCAGTATTTT
TRBV12-3/TRBV12-4	12	TRBJ2-2	.	.	CASHWGPGELFF	TGTGCCAGCCATTGGGGCCCCGGGGAGCTGTTTTTT
TRBV27	14	TRBJ1-1	.	.	CASLAAESSTEAFF	TGTGCCAGCTTGGCGGCCGAAAGTAGCACTGAAGCTTTCTTT
TRBV6-5	15	TRBJ1-5	once	TRBD1	CASSYTGVSNQPQHF	TGTGCCAGCAGTTACACAGGGGTGAGCAATCAGCCCCAGCATTTT
TRBV2	14	TRBJ1-5	.	TRBD1	CASQRGQGNQPQHF	TGTGCCAGCCAAAGAGGACAGGGCAATCAGCCCCAGCATTTT
TRBV5-1	16	TRBJ2-1	once	TRBD2	CASSARAGGLHNEQFF	TGCGCCAGCAGCGCCCGCGCGGGGGGGCTACACAATGAGCAGTTCTTC
TRBV3-1/TRBV3-2	15	TRBJ1-3	.	TRBD1	CASTPGQGSGNTIYF	TGTGCCAGCACCCCGGGACAGGGCTCTGGAAACACCATATATTTT
TRBV27	14	TRBJ1-6	.	.	CASSLAGPHSPLHF	TGTGCCAGCAGTTTGGCAGGGCCACATTCACCCCTCCACTTT
TRBV15	17	TRBJ1-3	.	.	CATSREATGTLGNTIYF	TGTGCCACCAGCAGAGAAGCCACCGGGACACTTGGAAACACCATATATTTT
TRBV5-1	13	TRBJ2-7	.	.	CASSRLYRAEQYF	TGCGCCAGCAGCCGACTTTACAGGGCCGAGCAGTACTTC
TRBV6-5	14	TRBJ2-7	.	.	CASRLQGRTYEQYF	TGTGCCAGCAGGCTACAGGGTCGGACCTACGAGCAGTACTTC
TRBV5-4	14	TRBJ2-5	few	TRBD1	CASSRQGFLETQYF	TGTGCCAGCAGCCGACAGGGTTTTTTAGAGACCCAGTACTTC
TRBV19	14	TRBJ1-5	.	.	CASSISPSNQPQHF	TGTGCCAGTAGTATTAGCCCTAGCAATCAGCCCCAGCATTTT
TRBV11-2	11	TRBJ1-2	few	.	CASSLVFGYTF	TGTGCCAGCAGCTTAGTCTTTGGCTACACCTTC
TRBV5-1	17	TRBJ2-7	.	.	CASSLGPGGESSYEQYF	TGCGCCAGCAGCTTGGGGCCCGGCGGGGAGAGCTCCTACGAGCAGTACTTC
TRBV7-6	15	TRBJ2-1	.	.	CASSANSGSYNEQFF	TGTGCCAGCAGCGCTAATAGCGGTTCCTACAATGAGCAGTTCTTC
TRBV18	15	TRBJ1-4	.	.	CASSPDRNSLEKLFF	TGTGCCAGCTCCCCCGACAGAAATTCCCTTGAAAAACTGTTTTTT
TRBV2	15	TRBJ1-3	.	TRBD1	CASSLPGQGGDTIYF	TGTGCCAGCAGTTTGCCGGGACAGGGAGGGGACACCATATATTTT
TRBV2	11	TRBJ1-2	.	TRBD1	CASNNRGGYTF	TGTGCCAGCAATAACAGGGGTGGCTACACCTTC
TRBV4-2	13	TRBJ1-3	.	.	CASSHGGTNTIYF	TGTGCCAGCAGCCATGGAGGAACAAACACCATATATTTT
TRBV7-8	13	TRBJ1-2	.	.	CASSRDYREGYTF	TGTGCCAGCAGCCGAGACTACAGGGAGGGCTACACCTTC
TRBV6-2/TRBV6-3	13	TRBJ1-1	.	TRBD1	CASSYSRGPEAFF	TGTGCCAGCAGTTACTCGAGGGGGCCTGAAGCTTTCTTT
TRBV5-1	12	TRBJ2-7	.	TRBD1	CASTRDRGEQYF	TGCGCCAGCACCCGGGACAGGGGCGAACAGTACTTC
TRBV29-1	12	TRBJ1-2	many	.	CSVGRDFYGYTF	TGCAGCGTTGGCAGGGATTTCTATGGCTACACCTTC
TRBV9	17	TRBJ2-5	.	TRBD2	CASSSGLAVGYQETQYF	TGTGCCAGCAGCTCCGGACTAGCGGTGGGGTACCAAGAGACCCAGTACTTC
TRBV4-1	19	TRBJ2-1	.	TRBD1	CASSQDVGGGRRSYNEQFF	TGCGCCAGCAGCCAAGATGTAGGGGGCGGGCGACGCTCCTACAATGAGCAGTTCTTC
TRBV29-1	16	TRBJ1-1	.	TRBD1	CSAGGGTGGAWTEAFF	TGCAGCGCTGGAGGGGGGACAGGGGGCGCGTGGACTGAAGCTTTCTTT
TRBV19	14	TRBJ1-5	.	.	CASAPGNGNQPQHF	TGTGCCAGTGCCCCGGGAAACGGCAATCAGCCCCAGCATTTT
TRBV9	13	TRBJ1-1	.	.	CASSVAGNTEAFF	TGTGCCAGCAGCGTAGCGGGGAACACTGAAGCTTTCTTT
TRBV7-9	15	TRBJ1-5	.	.	CASSLGGQGNQPQHF	TGTGCCAGCAGCTTAGGGGGTCAGGGGAATCAGCCCCAGCATTTT
TRBV18	15	TRBJ2-5	.	TRBD1	CASSPKPRGIETQYF	TGTGCCAGCTCACCGAAGCCCAGGGGGATAGAGACCCAGTACTTC
TRBV2	13	TRBJ2-5	.	.	CASSGQGRETQYF	TGTGCCAGCTCTGGTCAGGGAAGAGAGACCCAGTACTTC
TRBV19	13	TRBJ1-1	.	.	CASSPRTVTEAFF	TGTGCCAGTAGTCCGCGGACTGTGACTGAAGCTTTCTTT
TRBV19	16	TRBJ2-7	.	.	CASSMPDTSAPYEQYF	TGTGCCAGTAGTATGCCGGACACGAGCGCCCCCTACGAGCAGTACTTC
TRBV11-2	16	TRBJ2-7	few	.	CASSSSLNRGSYEQYF	TGTGCCAGCAGCTCTAGCTTAAACCGGGGGTCCTACGAGCAGTACTTC
TRBV12-3/TRBV12-4	13	TRBJ1-2	.	.	CASSLGGSGGYTF	TGTGCCAGCAGTTTAGGAGGGAGTGGCGGCTACACCTTC
TRBV24-1	13	TRBJ2-7	.	.	CATSETGYYEQYF	TGTGCCACCAGTGAGACCGGGTACTACGAGCAGTACTTC
TRBV18	15	TRBJ1-3	once	.	CASSPPPGAGNTIYF	TGTGCCAGCTCACCACCTCCAGGGGCTGGAAACACCATATATTTT
TRBV27	14	TRBJ2-7	few	TRBD1	CASSLVQGAYEQYF	TGTGCCAGCAGTTTAGTACAGGGGGCCTACGAGCAGTACTTC
TRBV6-5	13	TRBJ2-7	.	.	CASRATDSYEQYF	TGTGCCAGCAGGGCTACAGATTCGTACGAGCAGTACTTC